The clone carrying this TCR beta chain was observed at least ten times. Its target is unknown. The record originates from a study of T cells in Graves' hyperthyroidism and ophthalmopathy. General study points: In blood, most of the thyroid clonotypes expanded above 0.001 were also present.

Germline CDR1 reads MNHEY; CDR2 reads SVGAGI. CDR3 size: 14 residues. V shed 6 bases, J shed 4 bases, and the junction held 7 bases outside the gene matches. RNA transcripts gave rise to amplified TCR beta CDR3 regions. The HTBI set primed first-round TCR CDR3 RT-PCR. TCRdb reanalysed the multiplex PCR reads using MiXCR and keeps one entry per CDR3 protein. The table includes about half a million distinct CDR3 sequences, around a quarter detected once. The TCR was taken from a woman in her 30s with Graves' ophthalmopathy. The gene calls are TRBV6-5 and TRBJ2-7, with 9 bases lining up with TRBD2. The specimen sequenced was blood. In DNA form, the CDR3 reads TGTGCCAGCAGACCCGGGACTAGCAAATACGAGCAGTACTTC. Amino acids: CASRPGTSKYEQYF.